Presented here are 21 T cell receptor beta chains from one specimen sequenced in a study of technical replicates of blood from a few donors. Here immunoSEQ multiplex PCR was the method, and the copy in TCRdb shows in-frame clones only, minus some. Here the sample spans 79,000 or so clones, 85% to 95% being singletons. Sequencing was done on a sample of T cells isolated from PBMCs. The receptors derive from a human donor in good health.

This clone was seen just once. J is TRBJ2-7 and V is TRBV2; perhaps TRBD1 as D (6 bases). The germline V gene has CDR1 SNHLY and CDR2 FYNNEI. V lost 8 bases and J lost 0, with 17 bases in between. The CDR3 is made up of 15 amino acids. In DNA, the CDR3 is TGTGCCAGCGCTACGGACAGCGCCCTCTCCTACGAGCAGTACTTC. This codes for CASATDSALSYEQYF.

The J gene is TRBJ1-2, the V gene TRBV27; 8 bases are shared with TRBD1. Trimming removed 6 bases from V and 6 bases from J; junction bases left unmatched: 9. The CDR3 consists of 14 residues. Germline CDR1 reads MNHEY; CDR2 reads SMNVEV (reference sequence). The CDR3 protein is CASSSSRGLDGYTF. The CDR3 coding sequence is TGTGCCAGCAGCTCCTCCAGGGGGCTCGATGGCTACACCTTC.

This clone was seen once. The J gene is TRBJ2-3, the V gene TRBV19; TRBD2 aligns across 8 bases. The CDR3 covers 19 residues. J gave up 1 base and V 6 bases, and 18 bases lay outside the gene matches. The germline gives CDR1 LNHDA, CDR2 SQIVND (reference sequence). The CDR3 region is CASSLMTTGLAVRTDTQYF. The CDR3 coding sequence is TGTGCCAGTAGCCTAATGACAACCGGACTAGCCGTTCGCACAGATACGCAGTATTTT.

The rearrangement uses TRBV2 and TRBJ2-7; D ambiguous. Trimming removed 6 bases from V and 3 bases from J, with 3 bases in between. Germline V gives CDR1 SNHLY, CDR2 FYNNEI. The CDR3 spans 10 residues. For the CDR3, the DNA is TGTGCCAGCAGCCGCTACGAGCAGTACTTC. This translates into CASSRYEQYF.

V and J are TRBV5-1 and TRBJ2-7, with TRBD2 matching 7 bases. Losses at the gene ends were 2 bases for V and 6 bases for J; bases not matched to a gene: 2. The CDR3 sequence is 12 residues long. The germline V gene has CDR1 SGHRS and CDR2 YFSETQ. As DNA, the CDR3 is TGCGCCAGCAGCTTTCGCGGGGGCGAGCAGTACTTC. This encodes CASSFRGGEQYF.

The table lists this clone with a count of one. The V call is TRBV2, the J call TRBJ1-3; D not resolved. Germline assignment: CDR1 SNHLY and CDR2 FYNNEI. CDR3 length equals 14 residues. Trimming took off 7 bases at V and 0 bases at J, with 10 bases between the two ends. CDR3 protein: CASIESGSGNTIYF. CDR3 DNA: TGTGCCAGCATTGAGTCAGGCTCTGGAAACACCATATATTTT.

This chain joins TRBV10-3 and TRBJ2-7, with TRBD1 as a possible D gene (5 bases). Germline assignment: CDR1 ENHRY and CDR2 SYGVKD. Trimming pared 6 bases from V and 6 bases from J, leaving 9 bases between. This CDR3 is built from 11 residues. The CDR3 DNA sequence: TGTGCCATCAGGGGTACAGGCGAGCAGTACTTC. Translating it yields CAIRGTGEQYF.

The chain has TRBV6-4 and TRBJ2-5; 7 nucleotides line up with TRBD2. The germline gives CDR1 MRHNA, CDR2 SNTAGT. The CDR3 is 15 residues long. The V and J ends lost 3 bases and 5 bases, in that order; junction bases with no gene match: 9. The CDR3 coding sequence is TGTGCCAGCAGTGAATCTAGCGGAGGGGCGGAGACCCAGTACTTC. This translates into CASSESSGGAETQYF.

The CDR3 protein is CASERTGWSEAFF. CDR3 DNA sequence: TGTGCCAGTGAAAGGACAGGGTGGTCTGAAGCTTTCTTT. The rearrangement uses TRBV19 and TRBJ1-1, with 8 nucleotides matching TRBD1. The CDR3 sequence is 13 residues long. Germline trimming cut 8 bases from V and 6 bases from J; bases unmatched to any gene: 8. The germline V gene encodes CDR1 LNHDA and CDR2 SQIVND (reference sequence).

The rearrangement joins TRBV5-1 to TRBJ1-4; 9 nucleotides align to TRBD1. There are 15 residues in the CDR3. The V gene's germline CDR1 is SGHRS and CDR2 YFSETQ. J was trimmed by 6 bases and V by 2 bases; bases with no gene match: 5. CDR3 in DNA: TGCGCCAGCAGCTTAAGACAGGGGGTAGATGAAAAACTGTTTTTT. Its protein is CASSLRQGVDEKLFF.

The chain combines TRBV7-2 with TRBJ1-2, with a weak D call TRBD1 (6 bases). The CDR3 extends over 15 amino acids. Germline V lookup: CDR1 SGHTA, CDR2 FQGNSA. The V and J ends lost 1 base and 4 bases respectively, with 13 bases between them. CDR3 coding DNA: TGTGCCAGCAGCTTAGAGGTGGGAGGGGGCTATGGCTACACCTTC. Protein sequence: CASSLEVGGGYGYTF.

The rearrangement joins TRBV30 to TRBJ2-2, with D maybe TRBD2 (5 bases). The V end was cut by 2 bases, the J end by 8 bases, with 9 bases between. CDR3 length: 12 amino acids. In germline, CDR1 is GTSNPN, CDR2 SVGIG (reference sequence). CDR3: CAWSSGSGELFF. CDR3 nucleotides: TGTGCCTGGAGTTCGGGGTCTGGGGAGCTGTTTTTT.

This chain links TRBV5-1 with TRBJ1-1, with D possibly being TRBD1 (6 bases). This CDR3 is 13 amino acids long. The V end lost 1 base, the J end lost 7 bases, and 11 bases lay between the germline ends. Germline values: CDR1 SGHRS, CDR2 YFSETQ. CDR3 in amino acids: CASSLTGNGEAFF. The DNA of the CDR3 is TGCGCCAGCAGCTTGACAGGGAACGGTGAAGCTTTCTTT. Full variable domain (outside the CDR3, taken from reference TRBV5-1 and TRBJ1-1): KAGVTQTPRYLIKTRGQQVTLSCSPISGHRSVSWYQQTPGQGLQFLFEYFSETQRNKGNFPGRFSGRQFSNSRSEMNVSTLELGDSALYLCASSLTGNGEAFFGQGTRLTVV.

V gene TRBV4-1 combines with J gene TRBJ1-5; 10 nucleotides line up with TRBD1. This CDR3 comprises 18 residues. CDR1 and CDR2 from the germline V gene are MGHRA and YSYEKL. After removal of 4 bases from V and 6 bases from J, the junction contained 15 bases not matched to a gene. The CDR3 nucleotides are TGCGCCAGCAGCCCCATCTGGAGGGGACAGGGGATGGTTCAGCCCCAGCATTTT. This codes for CASSPIWRGQGMVQPQHF.

CDR3: CASSIVSGTGTGELFF. Written as DNA, the CDR3 is TGTGCCAGCAGTATCGTTAGCGGGACCGGCACCGGGGAGCTGTTTTTT. The rearrangement joins TRBV27 to TRBJ2-2, with 8 bases that match TRBD2. V gave up 5 bases and J gave up 4 bases; unmatched junction bases: 9. Germline V gene sequence: CDR1 MNHEY, CDR2 SMNVEV (reference sequence). The CDR3 runs to 16 residues.

The chain combines TRBV19 with TRBJ2-3; D possibly corresponds to TRBD2 (5 bases). V was pared by 3 bases and J by 4 bases, with 11 bases between. The CDR3 has 14 amino acids. Germline CDR1 and CDR2: LNHDA and SQIVND (reference sequence). DNA for the CDR3: TGTGCCAGTAGTATCGGGGAGCAAGCAGATACGCAGTATTTT. This gives the protein CASSIGEQADTQYF.

For the CDR3, the DNA is TGTGCCAGCAGCCCGGACGTAGGGGCCTCCTACGAGCAGTACTTC. This sequence encodes CASSPDVGASYEQYF. J is TRBJ2-7 and V is TRBV6-6; possible D gene TRBD1, 5 bases. V lost 6 bases and J 0 bases, leaving 15 bases between the germline ends. Germline-derived CDR1 and CDR2 are MNHNY and SVGAGI (reference sequence). The CDR3 consists of 15 residues.

V and J are TRBV27 and TRBJ1-5, with 9 positions matching TRBD1. The CDR3 extends over 15 amino acids. V was clipped by 7 bases and J by 7 bases; unmatched bases: 11. Germline CDR1 and CDR2: MNHEY and SMNVEV (reference sequence). In DNA form, the CDR3 reads TGTGCCAGCACCAAACTGGGACAGGGCGTACAGCCCCAGCATTTT. As protein: CASTKLGQGVQPQHF.

The chain links TRBV10-3 to TRBJ2-3, with D maybe TRBD2 (6 bases). This CDR3 is built from 16 residues. V was trimmed by 3 bases and J by 2 bases, leaving 15 bases between them. From germline, CDR1 is ENHRY and CDR2 SYGVKD. CDR3 sequence (DNA): TGTGCCATCAGTGACCCAAGGGAGGTTATCACAGATACGCAGTATTTT. This encodes CAISDPREVITDTQYF.

The chain couples TRBV5-8 to TRBJ1-2; 9 positions match TRBD1. Per the germline V gene, CDR1 is SGHTS and CDR2 is YDEGEE. The CDR3 is 14 residues long. V lost 4 bases, J lost 13 bases, and 14 bases stayed unmatched. The CDR3 loop is CASSTGTGIAGGTF. The CDR3 coding sequence is TGTGCCAGCAGCACCGGGACAGGGATCGCTGGGGGCACCTTC.

V gene TRBV4-3 combines with J gene TRBJ2-3, with unresolved D. Germline V gene lookup returns CDR1 LGHNA and CDR2 YSLEER. There are 13 residues in the CDR3. Trimming cost V 3 bases and J 6 bases, with 10 bases left between them. CDR3 sequence (DNA): TGCGCCAGCAGCCAGATAAGCAGGGATACGCAGTATTTT. This gives the protein CASSQISRDTQYF.